A selection of T cell receptor beta chains follows, all from one sample in a study of T cell repertoires in cytomegalovirus infection. TCRdb reprocessed the reads with MiXCR, giving one entry per CDR3 protein. The repertoire consists of about a million distinct CDR3 sequences, with approximately 31% occurring once and the leading ten covering around 15%. Their cognate antigens are unknown. The specimen comprised cultured CD8+ T cells from PBMCs, sampled from culture after CMV antigen stimulation. These receptors were taken from a human donor in good health (CMV status not recorded). Some clones in this sample may be carry-over from other donors' samples. Each CDR3 is given without its conserved first and last residue. Fields, in order: clone size, J gene, V gene, CDR3 protein. A clone size is listed for some rows: how often the clone was seen (once, few, many), or a class if it is expanded.

size: NA; J: TRBJ2-1; V: TRBV12-3/TRBV12-4; CDR3: ASSPTSGGGGEQF
size: NA; J: TRBJ2-7; V: TRBV7-2; CDR3: ASSFQRPGLGSYEQY
size: NA; J: TRBJ1-1; V: TRBV6-1; CDR3: ASSDGEAF
size: NA; J: TRBJ2-1; V: TRBV12-3/TRBV12-4; CDR3: ASSLGGRHEQF
size: NA; J: TRBJ2-7; V: TRBV27; CDR3: ASSLRGILSYEQY
size: few; J: TRBJ1-2; V: TRBV12-5; CDR3: ASGFSSTGGSYGYT
size: NA; J: TRBJ2-3; V: TRBV19; CDR3: ASSIEARRPDTQY
size: few; J: TRBJ2-5; V: TRBV7-4; CDR3: ASSPIEGLETQY
size: few; J: TRBJ2-4; V: TRBV28; CDR3: ASSHPGAGSAKNIQY
size: many; J: TRBJ2-1; V: TRBV7-2; CDR3: ASSILAGLYNEQF
size: many; J: TRBJ2-3; V: TRBV7-6; CDR3: ASQRGGGPTDTQY
size: NA; J: TRBJ1-2; V: TRBV7-9; CDR3: ASSLADT
size: NA; J: TRBJ2-3; V: TRBV6-6; CDR3: ASSYSKRGGVGDTQY
size: few; J: TRBJ2-1; V: TRBV6-5; CDR3: ASSYLGGRSYNEQF
size: few; J: TRBJ2-7; V: TRBV11-2; CDR3: ASTIADGVAYEQY